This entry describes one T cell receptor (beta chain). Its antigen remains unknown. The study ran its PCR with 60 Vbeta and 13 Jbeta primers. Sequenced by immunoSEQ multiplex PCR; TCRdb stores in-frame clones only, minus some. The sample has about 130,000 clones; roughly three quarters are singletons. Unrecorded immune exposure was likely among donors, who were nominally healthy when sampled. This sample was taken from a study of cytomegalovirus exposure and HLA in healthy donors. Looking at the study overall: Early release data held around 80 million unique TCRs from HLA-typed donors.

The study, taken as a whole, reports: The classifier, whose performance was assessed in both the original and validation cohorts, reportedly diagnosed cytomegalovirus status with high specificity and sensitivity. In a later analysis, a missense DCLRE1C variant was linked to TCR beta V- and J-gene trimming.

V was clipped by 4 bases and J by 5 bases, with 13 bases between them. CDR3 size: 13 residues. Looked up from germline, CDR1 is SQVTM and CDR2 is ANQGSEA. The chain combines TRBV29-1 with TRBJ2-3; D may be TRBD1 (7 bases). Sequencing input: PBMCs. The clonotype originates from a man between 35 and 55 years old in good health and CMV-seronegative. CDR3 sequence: CSVGRQGGDTQYF. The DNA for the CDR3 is TGCAGCGTTGGGAGGCAGGGGGGAGATACGCAGTATTTT.